The present T cell receptor (beta chain) was sequenced within a study of cytomegalovirus exposure and HLA in healthy donors. All donors participated as healthy donors of bone marrow. With regard to this clone: What it binds is not known.

Findings and caveats of the study: The productive fraction for most TCR beta V segments was about 87% or about 30% in an earlier analysis. Presence/absence comparisons presumed near-even sequencing depth among donors.

The CDR3 runs to 14 residues. V shed 0 bases and J shed 7 bases, with 10 bases lying between them. CDR1 SGHVS and CDR2 FQNEAQ come from the germline V gene. PCR involved 60 Vbeta and 13 Jbeta primers. In the source study's methods: Among the unique TCR beta chains that a later analysis counted, about 85 million in all, 10 million to 14 million were shared. Using immunoSEQ multiplex PCR, the repertoire was profiled, and TCRdb retains in-frame clones only, with some absent. V and J calls and clone size follow that table, whereas D and trimming were derived from the DNA. The sample has fewer than 140,000 clones; around 70% are singletons.

The V and J genes are TRBV7-8 and TRBJ1-5; a weak D match, TRBD1 (5 bases). The sample taken for sequencing was PBMCs. This sequence originates from a boy between 5 and 17 years old in good health and CMV-seronegative. The CDR3 sequence: CASSLASQGQPQHF. For the CDR3, the DNA is TGTGCCAGCAGCTTAGCGTCGCAGGGACAGCCCCAGCATTTT. The variable domain in full, completed from reference TRBV7-8 and TRBJ1-5, reads GAGVSQSPRYKVAKRGQDVALRCDPISGHVSLFWYQQALGQGPEFLTYFQNEAQLDKSGLPSDRFFAERPEGSVSTLKIQRTQQEDSAVYLCASSLASQGQPQHFGDGTRLSIL.